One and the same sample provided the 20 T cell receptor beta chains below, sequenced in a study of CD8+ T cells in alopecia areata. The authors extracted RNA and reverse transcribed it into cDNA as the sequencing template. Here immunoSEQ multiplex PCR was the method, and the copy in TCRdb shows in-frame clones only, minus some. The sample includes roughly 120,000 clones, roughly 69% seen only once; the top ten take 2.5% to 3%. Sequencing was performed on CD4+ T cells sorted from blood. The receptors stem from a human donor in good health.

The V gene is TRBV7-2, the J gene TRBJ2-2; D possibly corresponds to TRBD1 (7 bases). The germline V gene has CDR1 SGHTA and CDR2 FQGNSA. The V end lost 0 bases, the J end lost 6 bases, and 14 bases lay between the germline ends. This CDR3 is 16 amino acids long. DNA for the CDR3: TGTGCCAGCAGCTTAGCGGGAGGACAGGTGGCCGGGGAGCTGTTTTTT. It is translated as CASSLAGGQVAGELFF.

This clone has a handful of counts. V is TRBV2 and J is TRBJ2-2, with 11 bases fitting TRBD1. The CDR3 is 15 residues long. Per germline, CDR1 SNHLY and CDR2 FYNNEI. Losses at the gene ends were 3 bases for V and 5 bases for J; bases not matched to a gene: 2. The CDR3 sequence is CASSDGTGGTGELFF. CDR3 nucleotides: TGTGCCAGCAGTGACGGGACAGGGGGTACCGGGGAGCTGTTTTTT.

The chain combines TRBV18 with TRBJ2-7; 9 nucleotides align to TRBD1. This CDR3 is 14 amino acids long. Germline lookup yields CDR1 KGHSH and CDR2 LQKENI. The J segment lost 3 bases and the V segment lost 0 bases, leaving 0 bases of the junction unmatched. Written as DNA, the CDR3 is TGTGCCAGCTCACCACCGGGACAGGGCTACGAGCAGTACTTC. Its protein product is CASSPPGQGYEQYF.

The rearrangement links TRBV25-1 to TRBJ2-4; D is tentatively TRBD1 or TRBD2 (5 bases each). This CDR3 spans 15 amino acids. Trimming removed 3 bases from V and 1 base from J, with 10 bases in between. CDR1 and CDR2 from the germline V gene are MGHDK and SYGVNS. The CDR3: CASSDSWGAKNIQYF. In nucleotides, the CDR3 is TGTGCCAGCAGTGATTCATGGGGGGCCAAAAACATTCAGTACTTC.

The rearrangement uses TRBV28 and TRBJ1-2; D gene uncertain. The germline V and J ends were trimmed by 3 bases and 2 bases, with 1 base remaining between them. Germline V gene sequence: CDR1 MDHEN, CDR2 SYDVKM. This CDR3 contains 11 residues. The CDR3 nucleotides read TGTGCCAGCAGTTTCAACTATGGCTACACCTTC. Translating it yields CASSFNYGYTF.

DNA of the CDR3: TGTGCCAGCAGCGTAGTGGCGGGGGCGGGCACAGATACGCAGTATTTT. Translating gives CASSVVAGAGTDTQYF. The V gene is TRBV9, the J gene TRBJ2-3, with a weak D call TRBD2 (7 bases). Germline V gene sequence: CDR1 SGDLS, CDR2 YYNGEE. This CDR3 is built from 16 residues. Trimming removed 0 bases from V and 1 base from J, with 12 bases in between. Full variable domain (remainder filled in from reference TRBV9 and TRBJ2-3): DSGVTQTPKHLITATGQRVTLRCSPRSGDLSVYWYQQSLDQGLQFLIQYYNGEERAKGNILERFSAQQFPDLHSELNLSSLELGDSALYFCASSVVAGAGTDTQYFGPGTRLTVL.

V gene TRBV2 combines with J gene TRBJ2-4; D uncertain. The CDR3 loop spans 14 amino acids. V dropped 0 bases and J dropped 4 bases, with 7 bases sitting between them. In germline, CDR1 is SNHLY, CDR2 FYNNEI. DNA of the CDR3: TGTGCCAGCAGTGAAGCGCCCCGAAAAAACATTCAGTACTTC. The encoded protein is CASSEAPRKNIQYF.

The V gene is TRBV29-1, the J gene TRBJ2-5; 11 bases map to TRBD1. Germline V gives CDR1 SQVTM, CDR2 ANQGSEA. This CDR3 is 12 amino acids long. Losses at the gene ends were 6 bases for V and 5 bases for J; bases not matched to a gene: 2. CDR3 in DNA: TGCAGCGTGGACAGGGGGCTGGAGACCCAGTACTTC. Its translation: CSVDRGLETQYF.

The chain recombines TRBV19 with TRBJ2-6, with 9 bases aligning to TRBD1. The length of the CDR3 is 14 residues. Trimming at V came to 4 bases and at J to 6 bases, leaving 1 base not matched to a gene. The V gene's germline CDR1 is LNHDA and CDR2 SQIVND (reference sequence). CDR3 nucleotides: TGTGCCAGTAGTAGACAGGGGGAGGCCAACGTCCTGACTTTC. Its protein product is CASSRQGEANVLTF.

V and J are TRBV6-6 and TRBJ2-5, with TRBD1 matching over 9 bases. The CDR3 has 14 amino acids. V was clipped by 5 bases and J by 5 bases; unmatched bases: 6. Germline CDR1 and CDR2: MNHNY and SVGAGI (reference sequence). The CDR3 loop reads CASSARGQGETQYF. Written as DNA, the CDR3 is TGTGCCAGCAGTGCCCGGGGACAGGGTGAGACCCAGTACTTC.

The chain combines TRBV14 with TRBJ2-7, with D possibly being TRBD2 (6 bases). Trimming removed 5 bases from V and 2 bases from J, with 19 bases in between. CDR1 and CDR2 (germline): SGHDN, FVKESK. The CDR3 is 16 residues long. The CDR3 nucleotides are TGTGCCAGCAGCAAAGGTCCAGGAGGGGATACCTACGAGCAGTACTTC. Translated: CASSKGPGGDTYEQYF.

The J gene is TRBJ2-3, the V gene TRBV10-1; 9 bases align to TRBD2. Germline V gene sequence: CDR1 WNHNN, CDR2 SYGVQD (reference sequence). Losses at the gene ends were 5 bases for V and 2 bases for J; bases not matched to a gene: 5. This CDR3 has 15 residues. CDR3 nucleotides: TGCGCCAGCAGTCTGAGCGGGGGGAACACAGATACGCAGTATTTT. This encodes CASSLSGGNTDTQYF.

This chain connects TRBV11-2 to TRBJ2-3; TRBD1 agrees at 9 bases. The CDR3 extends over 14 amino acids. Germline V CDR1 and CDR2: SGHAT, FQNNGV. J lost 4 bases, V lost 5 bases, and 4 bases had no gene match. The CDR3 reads CASSRDREADTQYF. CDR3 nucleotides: TGTGCCAGCAGCCGGGACAGGGAGGCAGATACGCAGTATTTT. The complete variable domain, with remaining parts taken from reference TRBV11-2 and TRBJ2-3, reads EAGVAQSPRYKIIEKRQSVAFWCNPISGHATLYWYQQILGQGPKLLIQFQNNGVVDDSQLPKDRFSAERLKGVDSTLKIQPAKLEDSAVYLCASSRDREADTQYFGPGTRLTVL.

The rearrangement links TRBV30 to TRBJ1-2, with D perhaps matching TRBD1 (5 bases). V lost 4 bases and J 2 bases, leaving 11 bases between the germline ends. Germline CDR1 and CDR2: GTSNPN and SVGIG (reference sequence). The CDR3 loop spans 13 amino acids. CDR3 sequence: CAWKGDRNYGYTF. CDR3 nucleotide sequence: TGTGCCTGGAAAGGGGATAGGAACTATGGCTACACCTTC.

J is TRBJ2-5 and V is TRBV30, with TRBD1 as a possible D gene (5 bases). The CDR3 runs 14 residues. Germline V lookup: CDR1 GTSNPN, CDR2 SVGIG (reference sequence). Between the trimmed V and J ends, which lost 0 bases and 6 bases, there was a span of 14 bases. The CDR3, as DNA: TGTGCCTGGAGTGTAAATGGGCAGGGAAAGACCCAGTACTTC. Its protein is CAWSVNGQGKTQYF.

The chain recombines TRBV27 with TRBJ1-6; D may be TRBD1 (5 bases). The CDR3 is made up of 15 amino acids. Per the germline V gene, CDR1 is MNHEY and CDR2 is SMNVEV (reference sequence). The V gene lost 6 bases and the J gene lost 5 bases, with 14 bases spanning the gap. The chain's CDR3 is CASRPEGLDNSPLHF. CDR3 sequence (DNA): TGTGCCAGCAGGCCCGAGGGGCTGGATAATTCACCCCTCCACTTT.

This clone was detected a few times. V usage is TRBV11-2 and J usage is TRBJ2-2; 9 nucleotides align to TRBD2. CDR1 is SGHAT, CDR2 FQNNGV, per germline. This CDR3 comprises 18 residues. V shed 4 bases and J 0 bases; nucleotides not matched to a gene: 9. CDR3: CASSYTRTSEANTGELFF. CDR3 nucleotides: TGTGCCAGCAGCTACACCCGGACTAGCGAGGCGAACACCGGGGAGCTGTTTTTT.

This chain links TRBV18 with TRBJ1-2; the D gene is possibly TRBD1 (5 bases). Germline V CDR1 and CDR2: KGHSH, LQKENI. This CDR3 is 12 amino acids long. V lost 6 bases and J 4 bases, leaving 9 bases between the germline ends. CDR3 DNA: TGTGCCAGCTCCACCGACAGCTATGGCTACACCTTC. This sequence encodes CASSTDSYGYTF.

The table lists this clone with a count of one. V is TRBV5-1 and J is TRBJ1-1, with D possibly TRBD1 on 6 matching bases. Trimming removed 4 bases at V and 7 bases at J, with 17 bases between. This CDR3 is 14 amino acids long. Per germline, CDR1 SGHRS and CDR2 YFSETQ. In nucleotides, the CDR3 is TGCGCCAGCAGCGCCACGACAGGAGCCTTTGAAGCTTTCTTT. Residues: CASSATTGAFEAFF. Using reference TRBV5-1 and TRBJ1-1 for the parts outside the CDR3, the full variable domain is KAGVTQTPRYLIKTRGQQVTLSCSPISGHRSVSWYQQTPGQGLQFLFEYFSETQRNKGNFPGRFSGRQFSNSRSEMNVSTLELGDSALYLCASSATTGAFEAFFGQGTRLTVV.

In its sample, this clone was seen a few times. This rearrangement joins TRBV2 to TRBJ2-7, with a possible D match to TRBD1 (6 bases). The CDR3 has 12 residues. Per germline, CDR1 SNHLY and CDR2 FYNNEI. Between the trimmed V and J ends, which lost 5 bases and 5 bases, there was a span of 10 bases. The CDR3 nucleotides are TGTGCCAGCAGTCGACAGGCGCACGAGCAGTACTTC. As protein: CASSRQAHEQYF.